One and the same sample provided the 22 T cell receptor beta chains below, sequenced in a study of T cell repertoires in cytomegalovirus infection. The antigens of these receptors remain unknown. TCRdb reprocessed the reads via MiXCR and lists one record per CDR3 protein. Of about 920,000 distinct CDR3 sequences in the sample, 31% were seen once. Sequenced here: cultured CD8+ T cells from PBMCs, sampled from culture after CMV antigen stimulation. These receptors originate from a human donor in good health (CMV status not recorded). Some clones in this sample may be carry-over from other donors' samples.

The CDR3 coding sequence is TGCAGTGCAGTCTGGACAGGGGCTGAAGCTTTCTTT. Its protein product is CSAVWTGAEAFF. The gene calls are TRBV20-1 and TRBJ1-1; TRBD1 matches at 9 bases. The CDR3 has 12 residues. V was pared by 6 bases and J by 6 bases, with 5 bases of the junction left unmatched. The germline CDR1 and CDR2 sequences are DFQATT and SNEGSKA (reference sequence).

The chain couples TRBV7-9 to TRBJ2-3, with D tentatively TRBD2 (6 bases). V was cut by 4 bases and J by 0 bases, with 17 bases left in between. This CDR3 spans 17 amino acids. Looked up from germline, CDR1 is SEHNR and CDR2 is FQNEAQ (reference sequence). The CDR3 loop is CASSYRKAGASTDTQYF. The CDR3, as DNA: TGTGCCAGCAGCTACAGAAAAGCGGGTGCTAGCACAGATACGCAGTATTTT.

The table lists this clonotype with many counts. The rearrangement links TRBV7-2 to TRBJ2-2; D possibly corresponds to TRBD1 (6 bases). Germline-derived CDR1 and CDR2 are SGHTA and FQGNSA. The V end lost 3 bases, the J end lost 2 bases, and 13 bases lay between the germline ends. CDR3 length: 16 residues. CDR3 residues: CASSFTGQLNTGELFF. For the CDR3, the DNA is TGTGCCAGCAGCTTCACAGGGCAACTTAACACCGGGGAGCTGTTTTTT.

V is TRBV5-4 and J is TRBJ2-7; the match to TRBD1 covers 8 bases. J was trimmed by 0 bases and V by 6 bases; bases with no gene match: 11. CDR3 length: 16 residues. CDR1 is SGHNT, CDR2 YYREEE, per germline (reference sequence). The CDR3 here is CASTVRTGGASYEQYF. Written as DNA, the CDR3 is TGTGCCAGCACCGTTCGAACAGGGGGAGCCTCCTACGAGCAGTACTTC.

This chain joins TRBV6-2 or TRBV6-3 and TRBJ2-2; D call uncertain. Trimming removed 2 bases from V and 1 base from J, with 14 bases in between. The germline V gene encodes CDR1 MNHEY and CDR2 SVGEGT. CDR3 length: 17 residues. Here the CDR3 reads CASSYNRAERNTGELFF. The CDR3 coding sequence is TGTGCCAGCAGTTACAACAGAGCTGAAAGGAACACCGGGGAGCTGTTTTTT.

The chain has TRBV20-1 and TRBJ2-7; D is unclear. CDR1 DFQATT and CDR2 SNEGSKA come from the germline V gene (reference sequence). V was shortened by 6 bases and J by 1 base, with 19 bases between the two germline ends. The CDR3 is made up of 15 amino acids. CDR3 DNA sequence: TGCAGTGCCTACAGTGACACCCAAACTTCCTACGAGCAGTACTTC. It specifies CSAYSDTQTSYEQYF.

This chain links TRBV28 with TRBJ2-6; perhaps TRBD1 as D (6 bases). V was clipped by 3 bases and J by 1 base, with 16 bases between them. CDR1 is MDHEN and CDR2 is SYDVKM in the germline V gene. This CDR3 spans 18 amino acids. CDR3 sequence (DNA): TGTGCCAGCAGTTTGGCCGAGACAGGCCTTTCTGGGGCCAACGTCCTGACTTTC. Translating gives CASSLAETGLSGANVLTF.

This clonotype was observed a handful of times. The CDR3 coding sequence is TGTGCCAGCAGTTTACACTTTAGGGGGAACGGCTACACCTTC. Translating gives CASSLHFRGNGYTF. The chain couples TRBV27 to TRBJ1-2, with TRBD1 as a possible D gene (6 bases). Germline loops: CDR1 MNHEY, CDR2 SMNVEV (reference sequence). With 2 bases removed from V and 8 bases from J, the gap between germline ends came to 15 bases. This CDR3 is 14 amino acids long.

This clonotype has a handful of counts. The DNA for the CDR3 is TGTGCCAGCAGCTTAGTAAAGGGACCAGGGCCCGAGCAGTACTTC. Translated: CASSLVKGPGPEQYF. The V and J genes are TRBV7-9 and TRBJ2-7; D tentatively reads TRBD1 or TRBD2 (5 bases each). Germline CDR1 and CDR2: SEHNR and FQNEAQ (reference sequence). The CDR3 has 15 amino acids. V gave up 1 base and J gave up 6 bases, with 16 bases separating them.

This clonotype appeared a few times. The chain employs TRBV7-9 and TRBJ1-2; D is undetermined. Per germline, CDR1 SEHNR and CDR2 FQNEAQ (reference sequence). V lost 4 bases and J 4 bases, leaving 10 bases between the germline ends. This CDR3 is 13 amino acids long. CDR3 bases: TGTGCCAGCAGCTCCCAGGAGCGCTATGGCTACACCTTC. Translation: CASSSQERYGYTF.

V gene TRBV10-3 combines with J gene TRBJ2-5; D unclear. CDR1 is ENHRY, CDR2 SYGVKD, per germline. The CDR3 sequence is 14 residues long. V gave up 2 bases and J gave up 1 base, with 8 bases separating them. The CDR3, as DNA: TGTGCCATCAGTGAGGACCGGCCCCAAGAGACCCAGTACTTC. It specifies CAISEDRPQETQYF.

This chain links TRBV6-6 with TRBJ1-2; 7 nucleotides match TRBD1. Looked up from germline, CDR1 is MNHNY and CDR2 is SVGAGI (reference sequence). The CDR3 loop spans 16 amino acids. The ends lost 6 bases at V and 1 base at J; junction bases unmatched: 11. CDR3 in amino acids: CASRASGTDYNYGYTF. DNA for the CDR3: TGTGCCAGCAGGGCCTCCGGGACAGATTATAACTATGGCTACACCTTC.

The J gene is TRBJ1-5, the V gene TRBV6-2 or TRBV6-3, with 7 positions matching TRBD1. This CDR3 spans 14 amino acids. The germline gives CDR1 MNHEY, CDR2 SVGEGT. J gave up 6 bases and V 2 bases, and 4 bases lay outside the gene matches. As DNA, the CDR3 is TGTGCCAGCAGTTACGGTGCAGGGGGTCAGCCCCAGCATTTT. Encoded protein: CASSYGAGGQPQHF.

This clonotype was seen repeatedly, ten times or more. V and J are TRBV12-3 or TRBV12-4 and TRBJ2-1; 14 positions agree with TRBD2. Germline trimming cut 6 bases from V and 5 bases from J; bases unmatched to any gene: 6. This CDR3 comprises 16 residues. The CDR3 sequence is CASRHPGLAGDNEQFF. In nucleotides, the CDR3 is TGTGCCAGCAGACATCCGGGACTAGCGGGGGACAATGAGCAGTTCTTC.

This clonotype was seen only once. CDR3 protein: CATSPVIIGELFF. The DNA of the CDR3 is TGTGCCACCAGCCCCGTCATAATCGGGGAGCTGTTTTTT. J is TRBJ2-2 and V is TRBV15; D unresolved. The CDR3 extends over 13 amino acids. The V gene's germline CDR1 is LNHNV and CDR2 YYDKDF (reference sequence). Trimming removed 5 bases from V and 7 bases from J, with 11 bases in between.

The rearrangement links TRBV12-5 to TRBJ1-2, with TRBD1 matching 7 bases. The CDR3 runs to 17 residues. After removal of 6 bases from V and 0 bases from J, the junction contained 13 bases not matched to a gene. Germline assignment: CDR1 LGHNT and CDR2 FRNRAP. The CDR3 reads CASGPTDRERANYGYTF. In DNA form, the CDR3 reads TGTGCTAGTGGCCCCACAGACAGGGAACGGGCTAACTATGGCTACACCTTC.

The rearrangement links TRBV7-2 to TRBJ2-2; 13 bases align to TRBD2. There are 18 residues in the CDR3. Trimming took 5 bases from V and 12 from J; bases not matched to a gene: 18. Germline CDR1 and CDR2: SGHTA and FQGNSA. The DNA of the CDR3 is TGTGCCAGCAGCCGCACGGGACTAGCGGGGACCAACACAGGGAAGCTGTTTTTT. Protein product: CASSRTGLAGTNTGKLFF.

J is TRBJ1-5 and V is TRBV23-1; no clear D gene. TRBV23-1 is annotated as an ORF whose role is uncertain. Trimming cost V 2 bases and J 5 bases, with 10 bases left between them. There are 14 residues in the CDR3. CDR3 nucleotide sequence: TGCGCCAGCAGTCAAGAGGGTCCTCATCAGCCCCAGCATTTT. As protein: CASSQEGPHQPQHF.

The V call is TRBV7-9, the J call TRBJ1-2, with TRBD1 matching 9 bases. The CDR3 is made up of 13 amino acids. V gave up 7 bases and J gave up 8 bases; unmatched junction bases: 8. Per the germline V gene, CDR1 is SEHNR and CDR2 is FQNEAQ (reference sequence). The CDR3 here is CASTSRTGEGYTF. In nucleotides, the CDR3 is TGTGCCAGCACCTCTCGGACAGGGGAAGGCTACACCTTC.

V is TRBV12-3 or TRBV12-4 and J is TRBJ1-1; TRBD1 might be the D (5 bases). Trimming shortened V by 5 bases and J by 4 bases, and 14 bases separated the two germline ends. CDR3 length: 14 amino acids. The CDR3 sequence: CASSNAGRGTEAFF. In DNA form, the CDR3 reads TGTGCCAGCAGTAATGCAGGGCGGGGCACTGAAGCTTTCTTT.

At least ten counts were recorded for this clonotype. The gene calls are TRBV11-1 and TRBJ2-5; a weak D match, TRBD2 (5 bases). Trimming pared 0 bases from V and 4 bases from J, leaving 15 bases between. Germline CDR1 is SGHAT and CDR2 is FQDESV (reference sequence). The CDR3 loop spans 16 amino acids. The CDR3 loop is CASSLAASILGETQYF. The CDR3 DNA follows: TGTGCCAGCAGCTTAGCCGCTAGCATCCTCGGAGAGACCCAGTACTTC.

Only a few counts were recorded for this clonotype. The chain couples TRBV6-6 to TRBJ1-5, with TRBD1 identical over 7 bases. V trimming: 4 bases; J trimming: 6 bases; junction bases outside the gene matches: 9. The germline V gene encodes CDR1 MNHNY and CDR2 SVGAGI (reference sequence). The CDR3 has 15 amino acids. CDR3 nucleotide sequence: TGTGCCAGCAGTTCCTGGACAGGCCCGAGTCAGCCCCAGCATTTT. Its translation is CASSSWTGPSQPQHF.